This T cell receptor beta chain was sequenced in a study of cytomegalovirus exposure and HLA in healthy donors. Germline trimming cut 3 bases from V and 6 bases from J; bases unmatched to any gene: 6. The CDR3 runs to 15 residues. Germline V lookup: CDR1 WNHNN, CDR2 SYGVQD (reference sequence). Findings and limits, study-wide: Some public TCRs appeared in many individuals, while most sequences were rare. Subsequent analysis showed first-cohort TCR clusters tending to co-occur in some 120 validation repertoires.

As regards this clone: Its antigen is unidentified.

The protocol was immunoSEQ multiplex PCR, while the TCRdb copy is restricted to in-frame clones and leaves out a portion. The sample carries 130,000 to 150,000 clones, approximately 90% recorded once. Source material: PBMCs. The chain is built from TRBV10-1 and TRBJ2-1, with 9 bases identical to TRBD2. This TCR was sampled from a woman younger than 45 in good health and CMV-seropositive. CDR3 nucleotide sequence: TGCGCCAGCAGTGAACAAGCGGGAGGTATCAATGAGCAGTTCTTC. Amino acid sequence: CASSEQAGGINEQFF.